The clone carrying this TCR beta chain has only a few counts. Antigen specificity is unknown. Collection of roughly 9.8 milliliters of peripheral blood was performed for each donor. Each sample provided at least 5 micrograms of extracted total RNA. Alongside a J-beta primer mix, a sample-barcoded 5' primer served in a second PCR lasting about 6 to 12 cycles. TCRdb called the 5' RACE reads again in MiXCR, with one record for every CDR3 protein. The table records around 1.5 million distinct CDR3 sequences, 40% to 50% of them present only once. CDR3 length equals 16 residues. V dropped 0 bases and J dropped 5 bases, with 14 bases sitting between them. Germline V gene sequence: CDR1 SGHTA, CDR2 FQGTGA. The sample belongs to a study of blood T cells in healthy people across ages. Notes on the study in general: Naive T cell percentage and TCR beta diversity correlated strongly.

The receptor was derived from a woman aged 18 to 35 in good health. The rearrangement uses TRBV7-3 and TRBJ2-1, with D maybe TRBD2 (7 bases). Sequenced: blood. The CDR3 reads CASSLTGGGPNNEQFF. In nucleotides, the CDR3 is TGTGCCAGCAGCTTAACGGGCGGGGGCCCTAACAATGAGCAGTTCTTC.